These 18 T cell receptor beta chains were sequenced from one sample in a study of blood T cell repertoires in COVID-19. Data came from immunoSEQ multiplex PCR; TCRdb stores just in-frame clones and leaves some out. This table holds around 270,000 clones, 75% to 90% found once. The sequenced material came from peripheral blood. The receptor source for this set is a man aged 25-40 years with active or convalescent COVID-19.

The chain links TRBV19 to TRBJ2-1, with 7 bases fitting TRBD1. The CDR3 contains 14 residues. Looked up from germline, CDR1 is LNHDA and CDR2 is SQIVND (reference sequence). The V gene end was trimmed by 5 bases and the J gene end by 4 bases; junction bases not matched to a gene: 5. The CDR3 nucleotides read TGTGCCAGTAGTGTAGGGACAGATTACAATGAGCAGTTCTTC. This gives the protein CASSVGTDYNEQFF.

The chain joins TRBV24-1 to TRBJ1-1; D gene uncertain. V lost 3 bases and J 4 bases, leaving 23 bases between the germline ends. From germline, CDR1 is KGHDR and CDR2 SFDVKD. The CDR3 is 18 residues long. The DNA of the CDR3 is TGTGCCACCAGTGATCTGACCGGGGTTCCCCTGACCCCCACTGAAGCTTTCTTT. Protein sequence: CATSDLTGVPLTPTEAFF.

V and J are TRBV5-1 and TRBJ2-1; 9 nucleotides agree with TRBD1. Trimming at V came to 7 bases and at J to 9 bases, leaving 11 bases not matched to a gene. The CDR3 spans 14 residues. Germline V lookup: CDR1 SGHRS, CDR2 YFSETQ. CDR3 DNA: TGCGCCAGCCTTTCGGGACAGGGCTCCCTTGAGCAGTTCTTC. As protein: CASLSGQGSLEQFF.

The chain carries TRBV2 and TRBJ2-3; 8 bases match TRBD2. CDR3 length: 14 residues. Per germline, CDR1 SNHLY and CDR2 FYNNEI. Trimming took 7 bases from V and 1 from J; bases not matched to a gene: 4. CDR3 loop: CASIYGGGTDTQYF. The CDR3 DNA reads TGTGCCAGCATTTACGGGGGGGGCACAGATACGCAGTATTTT.

This clone was seen once. V usage is TRBV5-1 and J usage is TRBJ2-3, with 8 nucleotides matching TRBD2. The J segment lost 6 bases and the V segment lost 4 bases, leaving 7 bases of the junction unmatched. The CDR3 runs 14 residues. CDR1 and CDR2 from the germline V gene are SGHRS and YFSETQ. The CDR3 loop is CASSPGGDGDTQYF. The CDR3 DNA is TGCGCCAGCAGCCCCGGGGGGGACGGCGATACGCAGTATTTT.

The chain is built from TRBV19 and TRBJ2-5; the match to TRBD1 covers 9 bases. There are 15 residues in the CDR3. J lost 4 bases, V lost 4 bases, and 7 bases had no gene match. In germline, CDR1 is LNHDA, CDR2 SQIVND (reference sequence). In DNA form, the CDR3 reads TGTGCCAGTAGTACCGGGACAGGGAATGGAGAGACCCAGTACTTC. It specifies CASSTGTGNGETQYF. The variable domain in full, with the rest retrieved from reference TRBV19 and TRBJ2-5, is DGGITQSPKYLFRKEGQNVTLSCEQNLNHDAMYWYRQDPGQGLRLIYYSQIVNDFQKGDIAEGYSVSREKKESFPLTVTSAQKNPTAFYLCASSTGTGNGETQYFGPGTRLLVL.

The V call is TRBV5-1, the J call TRBJ1-2; 8 nucleotides match TRBD1. The germline gives CDR1 SGHRS, CDR2 YFSETQ. The CDR3 has 17 residues. The V segment lost 7 bases and the J segment 6 bases; nucleotides outside the gene matches: 20. The DNA of the CDR3 is TGCGCCAGCGGAACCTTGGGACAGGACCAAAGAGACCATGGCTACACCTTC. As protein: CASGTLGQDQRDHGYTF. Full variable domain (missing parts from reference TRBV5-1 and TRBJ1-2): KAGVTQTPRYLIKTRGQQVTLSCSPISGHRSVSWYQQTPGQGLQFLFEYFSETQRNKGNFPGRFSGRQFSNSRSEMNVSTLELGDSALYLCASGTLGQDQRDHGYTFGSGTRLTVV.

This clone was seen just once. The chain links TRBV10-1 to TRBJ1-1; no clear D. The CDR3 totals 11 residues. CDR1 is WNHNN, CDR2 SYGVQD, per germline (reference sequence). V was trimmed by 4 bases and J by 7 bases, leaving 7 bases between them. The CDR3: CASSGNSEAFF. The CDR3 bases are TGCGCCAGCAGTGGCAATAGTGAAGCTTTCTTT.

The chain links TRBV2 to TRBJ1-2, with 10 nucleotides matching TRBD1. Trimming cost V 6 bases and J 6 bases; bases outside gene matches: 7. The CDR3 is 14 residues long. Germline CDR1 and CDR2: SNHLY and FYNNEI. CDR3 in amino acids: CASSRQGAGHGYTF. CDR3 DNA sequence: TGTGCCAGCAGCCGACAGGGGGCGGGTCATGGCTACACCTTC.

Only a few counts were recorded for this clone. This chain joins TRBV10-1 and TRBJ1-2; 8 nucleotides match TRBD1. Germline CDR1 WNHNN, CDR2 SYGVQD (reference sequence). V was clipped by 6 bases and J by 0 bases; unmatched bases: 18. The CDR3 totals 19 residues. Here the CDR3 DNA reads TGCGCCAGCAGAAGGCGGGGAGCAGGGGGCTTGTCGACTAACTATGGCTACACCTTC. It translates to CASRRRGAGGLSTNYGYTF.

J is TRBJ1-2 and V is TRBV29-1; no reliable D call. This CDR3 is built from 12 residues. The V gene's germline CDR1 is SQVTM and CDR2 ANQGSEA. V dropped 7 bases and J dropped 6 bases, with 15 bases sitting between them. The DNA of the CDR3 is TGCAGCGCCGAAGGAGTAGAGGATGGCTACACCTTC. This translates into CSAEGVEDGYTF.

The chain combines TRBV5-1 with TRBJ2-2; 9 nucleotides align to TRBD2. The germline V gene has CDR1 SGHRS and CDR2 YFSETQ. The CDR3 is 15 amino acids. Germline trimming cut 2 bases from V and 8 bases from J; bases unmatched to any gene: 7. The CDR3 loop is CASSFTGTSSGELFF. The DNA of the CDR3 is TGCGCCAGCAGCTTTACTGGGACTAGCTCGGGGGAGCTGTTTTTT.

This sequence joins TRBV30 and TRBJ1-3; TRBD1 is a possible D gene (6 bases). V was shortened by 8 bases and J by 0 bases, with 14 bases between the two germline ends. There are 14 residues in the CDR3. Germline values: CDR1 GTSNPN, CDR2 SVGIG (reference sequence). The CDR3 DNA reads TGTGCCAGAAACCGGGACAACTCTGGAAACACCATATATTTT. It translates to CARNRDNSGNTIYF.

This clone has a handful of counts. V and J are TRBV30 and TRBJ1-2, with 9 bases identical to TRBD1. Germline values: CDR1 GTSNPN, CDR2 SVGIG (reference sequence). V trimming: 5 bases; J trimming: 6 bases; junction bases outside the gene matches: 13. The CDR3 runs 15 residues. The CDR3 region is CAWSRTTTGGDGYTF. The CDR3 nucleotides are TGTGCCTGGTCGCGGACCACCACAGGGGGCGATGGCTACACCTTC.

This clone was counted once. The CDR3 here is CASSLRGGADSGNTIYF. CDR3 DNA: TGTGCCAGCAGCTTAAGGGGCGGGGCCGACTCTGGAAACACCATATATTTT. This sequence joins TRBV7-2 and TRBJ1-3, with D possibly TRBD1 on 5 matching bases. Germline CDR1 SGHTA, CDR2 FQGNSA. The CDR3 has 17 amino acids. V was clipped by 2 bases and J by 0 bases, with 14 bases between them.

The chain links TRBV6-5 to TRBJ1-6; D unresolved. The germline V gene encodes CDR1 MNHEY and CDR2 SVGAGI. V gave up 8 bases and J gave up 9 bases, with 17 bases separating them. This CDR3 contains 14 residues. This chain's CDR3 is CASPSRGKVSPLHF. In DNA, the CDR3 is TGTGCCAGCCCGTCGCGGGGTAAGGTTTCACCCCTCCACTTT.

This rearrangement joins TRBV30 to TRBJ1-2; weak D call: TRBD1 (5 bases). The length of the CDR3 is 11 residues. Trimming stripped 6 bases from V and 7 bases from J, with 12 bases between. Germline V gene lookup returns CDR1 GTSNPN and CDR2 SVGIG (reference sequence). In DNA form, the CDR3 reads TGTGCCTGCCAGGGAACGCGTGGCTACACCTTC. Its translation is CACQGTRGYTF.

The CDR3 protein is CASSFAPQRGTVPDTQYF. The CDR3 nucleotides read TGTGCCAGCAGCTTTGCGCCCCAGCGGGGGACCGTCCCAGATACGCAGTATTTT. The V gene is TRBV12-1, the J gene TRBJ2-3; TRBD2, the table's D call, lacks a check against the DNA. TRBV12-1 is deemed a pseudogene. The length of the CDR3 is 18 residues.